Below are 20 T cell receptor beta chains sequenced from a single sample in a study of CD8+ T cells in alopecia areata. Sorting of pooled cutaneous lymph node cells used CD4, CD8alpha, NKG2D, NKG2ACE and other markers. cDNA prepared by RNA extraction and subsequent reverse transcription served as the template for sequencing. TCRdb's table, derived via immunoSEQ multiplex PCR, lists solely in-frame clones and lacks some. The data show around 290,000 clones, with none appearing a single time. Sequencing was performed on CD4+ T cells sorted from a lymph node. The receptors were sampled from a C3H/HeJ mouse with alopecia areata. These mice share the MHC haplotype H2-k.

As regards this clone: Gene names denote mouse genes. The read terminates 4 residues before the CDR3 end, so the remaining end is supplied by the germline J gene. The V call is TRBV1, the J call TRBJ2-1; 8 nucleotides agree with TRBD2. Germline V gene lookup returns CDR1 NSQYPW and CDR2 LRSPGD (reference sequence). The CDR3 has 16 residues. The J segment lost 4 bases and the V segment lost 0 bases, leaving 5 bases of the junction unmatched. The CDR3 bases that were read are TGCACCTGCAGTGCAGATTCCTGGGGGGCGTATGCT. As protein: CTCSADSWGAYA. The complete CDR3 reads CTCSADSWGAYAEQFF.

Turning to this clone: Gene names are mouse gene names. The CDR3 is cut off 3 residues early in the read; its end comes from the germline J gene. This rearrangement joins TRBV29 to TRBJ1-6; D gene uncertain. TRBJ1-6 is labeled an ORF, and its function is uncertain. Germline assignment: CDR1 MSHET and CDR2 SYDVDS. This CDR3 is built from 13 residues. V shed 3 bases and J shed 7 bases, with 7 bases lying between them. CDR3 DNA, as far as it was read: TGTGCTAGCAGTTTGGGTGGGAATTCGCCC. Translation gives CASSLGGNSP. The whole CDR3 protein is CASSLGGNSPLYF.

The sample holds a few counts of this clone. Genes and germline come from the mouse. The observed sequence ends 4 residues before the CDR3 terminus, with the missing tail filled in from the germline J gene. Different DNA sequences within this sample yield the same CDR3. The V gene is TRBV13-1, the J gene TRBJ2-3; 11 bases are a match to TRBD2. Germline V CDR1 and CDR2: NSHNY, SYGAGN. The junction had 3 bases not matched to a gene; V was cut back by 3 bases and J by 3 bases. The length of the CDR3 is 15 residues. The CDR3 loop reads CASSVLGGRAETLYF. Incomplete CDR3 DNA: TGTGCCAGCAGTGTACTGGGGGGGCGGGCAGAA.

The table lists this clone with a few counts. The gene symbols are mouse symbols. The read ends 4 residues early relative to the CDR3; the germline J gene fills the gap. This chain uses TRBV31 with TRBJ2-3; D is undetermined. The germline V and J ends were trimmed by 0 bases and 0 bases, with 10 bases remaining between them. The CDR3 contains 15 residues. Germline values: CDR1 GKSSPN, CDR2 SITVG. CDR3 bases read: TGTGCCTGGAGTCTCTCCAGATCTAGTGCAGAA. This sequence encodes CAWSLSRSSAE. Given in full, the CDR3 is CAWSLSRSSAETLYF.

This clone was found a few times. The gene names given are mouse names. The CDR3 loop reads CATKTGNTGQLYF. CDR3 DNA (partial): TGTGCCACCAAGACAGGGAACACCGGG. The chain is built from TRBV13-1 and TRBJ2-2; TRBD1 agrees at 7 bases. The DNA ends 4 residues before the CDR3 does, and the rest of the CDR3 is filled in from the germline J gene. The CDR3 length is 13 residues. V was pared by 9 bases and J by 2 bases, with 4 bases of the junction left unmatched. Germline V gene data show CDR1 as NSHNY and CDR2 as SYGAGN.

A note on this clone: Germline and genes here are mouse. The read terminates 4 residues ahead of where the CDR3 ends, so the germline J gene completes it. The chain joins TRBV1 to TRBJ2-5; D ambiguous. This CDR3 region has 15 residues. Germline CDR1 NSQYPW, CDR2 LRSPGD (reference sequence). The V end was cut by 2 bases, the J end by 3 bases, with 12 bases between. The CDR3 bases that were read are TGCACCTGCAGTGCACAAGTACAACAACAAGAC. This sequence encodes CTCSAQVQQQD. The entire CDR3 is CTCSAQVQQQDTQYF.

This clone was counted a few times. Genes and germline come from the mouse. The read comes to an end 4 residues before the CDR3 does, leaving the germline J gene to fill in the end. The chain couples TRBV31 to TRBJ1-2; weak D call: TRBD1 (6 bases). V lost 4 bases, J lost 4 bases, and 13 bases lay in between. The CDR3 spans 13 residues. Germline lookup yields CDR1 GKSSPN and CDR2 SITVG. The CDR3 bases that were read are TGTGCCTGGACGGGGGGGGCAGTCTCC. Protein sequence: CAWTGGAVS. In full, the CDR3 reads CAWTGGAVSDYTF.

This clone came up a few times. Here the gene names and germline are mouse. The read ends 4 residues before the CDR3 terminus; that terminus is restored from the germline J gene. The rearrangement joins TRBV5 to TRBJ1-1, with D uncertain. Trimming pared 0 bases from V and 4 bases from J, leaving 6 bases between. Germline loops: CDR1 LGHNA, CDR2 YNLKQL (reference sequence). The CDR3 loop spans 13 amino acids. The CDR3 sequence: CASSQDQSTEVFF. The CDR3 bases that were read are TGTGCCAGCAGCCAAGATCAGTCCACA.

Concerning this clone itself: Genes here carry mouse names. Read coverage stops 4 residues before the CDR3 terminus; the germline J gene supplies the remainder. The sample carries other DNA sequences with the same CDR3. The chain carries TRBV19 and TRBJ1-2; 8 bases line up with TRBD1. Trimming took 4 bases from V and 3 from J; bases not matched to a gene: 5. Germline loops: CDR1 FNHDT, CDR2 SITEND (reference sequence). The CDR3 has 14 amino acids. This CDR3 reads CASSSGTGHSDYTF. CDR3 bases read: TGTGCCAGCAGTTCCGGGACAGGACACTCC.

About this clone itself: The germline and genes are mouse ones. The sequenced fragment ends 4 residues before the CDR3 boundary, so the rest is inferred from the germline J gene. The rearrangement links TRBV17 to TRBJ2-4; D is perhaps TRBD1 (6 bases). Looked up from germline, CDR1 is MNHDT and CDR2 is YYDKIL. This CDR3 has 14 residues. CDR3 sequence reads: CASSRDGTKNTLYF. The CDR3 bases that were read are TGTGCTAGCAGTAGAGATGGGACAAAAAAC.

Of note for this clone: The genes and germline here are from mouse. The read ends 4 residues shy of where the CDR3 ends; the end is completed using the germline J gene. The V and J genes are TRBV5 and TRBJ2-3; the match to TRBD2 covers 9 bases. V dropped 5 bases and J dropped 0; count of bases not matched to a gene: 3. The germline gives CDR1 LGHNA, CDR2 YNLKQL (reference sequence). This CDR3 is 15 amino acids long. Partial CDR3 DNA: TGTGCCAGCAGCATCGGACTGGGGAGTGCAGAA. Amino acids: CASSIGLGSAE. The complete CDR3 reads CASSIGLGSAETLYF.

Concerning this clone: Germline and genes here are mouse. CDR3: CASSDPGTGGSYEQYF. The CDR3 bases that were read are TGTGCCAGCAGTGATCCCGGGACTGGGGGTTCCTAT. The rearrangement links TRBV13-3 to TRBJ2-7; TRBD2 matches at 11 bases. The read finishes 4 residues shy of the CDR3 end, and the germline J gene is used to complete it. V was clipped by 1 base and J by 1 base; unmatched bases: 4. Germline lookup yields CDR1 NNHDY and CDR2 SYVADS. The CDR3 consists of 16 residues.

This clone was detected only a few times. The germline and genes are mouse ones. With the read ending 4 residues before the CDR3 end, the germline J gene is used to fill in that end. The rearrangement uses TRBV13-1 and TRBJ2-1; 7 positions agree with TRBD1. Looked up from germline, CDR1 is NSHNY and CDR2 is SYGAGN. The length of the CDR3 is 15 residues. V shed 3 bases, J shed 4 bases, and the junction held 7 bases outside the gene matches. Here the CDR3 reads CASSVQDREYAEQFF. The part of the CDR3 DNA that was read is TGTGCCAGCAGTGTCCAAGACAGGGAATATGCT.

This clone was found a few times. A much larger clone lies a single base off, so this may be a read error. These gene names are mouse names. Sequencing ends 4 residues short of the CDR3 end; the germline J gene provides the rest. Other DNA variants within this sample encode the same CDR3. V is TRBV5 and J is TRBJ2-5; the match to TRBD2 covers 7 bases. CDR1 is LGHNA, CDR2 YNLKQL, per germline (reference sequence). The ends lost 4 bases at V and 1 base at J; junction bases unmatched: 2. The CDR3 totals 14 residues. The covered CDR3 bases are TGTGCCAGCAGCCTCCTGGGGGACCAAGAC. It encodes CASSLLGDQD. The entire CDR3 is CASSLLGDQDTQYF.

Points on this clone: All gene names here are mouse names. Coverage ceases 3 residues before the CDR3 finishes, and the germline J gene fills in the end. V gene TRBV17 combines with J gene TRBJ1-6; 11 positions agree with TRBD1. TRBJ1-6 is known as an ORF, though its function is uncertain. This CDR3 contains 14 residues. Germline CDR1 MNHDT, CDR2 YYDKIL. With V trimmed by 4 bases and J by 8 bases, 1 base remained unmatched. This CDR3 reads CASSTGQGDSPLYF. CDR3 DNA (partial): TGTGCTAGCAGTACGGGACAGGGGGATTCGCCC.

This clone was observed at least ten times. The genes and germline here are from mouse. The read halts 4 residues ahead of the CDR3 end, with the missing end drawn from the germline J gene. The chain combines TRBV17 with TRBJ1-2; D possibly corresponds to TRBD1 (6 bases). Trimming took off 2 bases at V and 2 bases at J, with 9 bases between the two ends. The germline V gene encodes CDR1 MNHDT and CDR2 YYDKIL. The CDR3 is 14 amino acids. CDR3 amino acids: CASSRTGRNSDYTF. Partial CDR3 DNA: TGTGCTAGCAGTAGAACAGGGAGGAACTCC.

This clone was seen a few times. The germline and genes are mouse ones. The CDR3 is cut off 4 residues early in the read; its end comes from the germline J gene. The chain links TRBV13-2 to TRBJ1-2; 9 bases line up with TRBD1. The CDR3 consists of 16 residues. Germline assignment: CDR1 NNHNN and CDR2 SYGAGS (reference sequence). V dropped 0 bases and J dropped 0; count of bases not matched to a gene: 3. CDR3 bases read: TGTGCCAGCGGTGATGCTAGGACAGGGGCAAACTCC. It is translated as CASGDARTGANS. The entire CDR3 protein is CASGDARTGANSDYTF.

This clone occurred a few times. The germline and genes are mouse ones. Read data end 4 residues before the CDR3 end; the end is taken from the germline J gene. Within the sample, other DNA sequences also encode this same CDR3. The chain combines TRBV5 with TRBJ1-1; 7 positions agree with TRBD1. The CDR3 contains 14 residues. Germline V gene data show CDR1 as LGHNA and CDR2 as YNLKQL (reference sequence). The J segment lost 0 bases and the V segment lost 4 bases, leaving 2 bases of the junction unmatched. The DNA read from the CDR3 is TGTGCCAGCAGCCTCCAGGGGGCAAACACA. Its translation is CASSLQGANT. The CDR3 in its entirety is CASSLQGANTEVFF.

This clone was observed a handful of times. Gene labels here are mouse ones. The read is 3 residues too short to cover the CDR3 end, so that end is filled in from the germline J gene. The V call is TRBV19, the J call TRBJ1-6, with 7 bases lining up with TRBD1. TRBJ1-6 falls under the ORF class, with uncertain function. The V gene end was trimmed by 3 bases and the J gene end by 6 bases; junction bases not matched to a gene: 3. The germline V gene encodes CDR1 FNHDT and CDR2 SITEND (reference sequence). The CDR3 contains 14 residues. CDR3 residues: CASSTTGSNSPLYF. The sequenced part of the CDR3 DNA is TGTGCCAGCAGTACGACAGGGAGTAATTCGCCC.

As concerns this clone: Genes and germline come from the mouse. The read is 4 residues too short to cover the CDR3 end, so that end is filled in from the germline J gene. The chain has TRBV13-1 and TRBJ2-7, with 11 bases identical to TRBD2. The CDR3 loop spans 16 amino acids. Germline-derived CDR1 and CDR2 are NSHNY and SYGAGN. CDR3 DNA, as far as it was read: TGTGCCAGCAGTGACCCCCGACTGGGGGGGAAATAT. Translation: CASSDPRLGGKY. The CDR3 in full is CASSDPRLGGKYEQYF.